This T cell receptor (beta chain) was sequenced for a study of CD8+ T cells in alopecia areata. Findings and caveats of the study: More clonal than normal scalp was lesional scalp, particularly alopecia totalis/universalis. Researchers reported that TCR sharing among patients proved less clear than in mice, possibly HLA-linked.

Sampling of alopecia areata patients yielded lesional scalp punch biopsies as well as peripheral blood. Sorting from PBMCs produced CD4+ and CD8+ T cells. Looked up from germline, CDR1 is MDHEN and CDR2 is SYDVKM. The V and J ends lost 4 bases and 0 bases respectively, with 6 bases between them. This CDR3 spans 13 amino acids. Sequencing templates came from extracted RNA that was reverse transcribed into cDNA. TCRdb keeps only in-frame clones here, not all; method: immunoSEQ multiplex PCR. The sample has 20,000 to 30,000 clones; 52% are singletons. This clone was seen a handful of times. Its cognate antigen is unknown.

The clonotype was recovered from a human donor with alopecia areata. The rearrangement joins TRBV28 to TRBJ2-5; TRBD2 might be the D (6 bases). Specimen: NKG2D-high CD8+ T cells sorted from blood. CDR3 sequence (DNA): TGTGCCAGCAGTTGGACTAACCAAGAGACCCAGTACTTC. Translated, it gives CASSWTNQETQYF.